The 8 T cell receptor beta chains given below trace back to one sample, sequenced in a study of blood T cell repertoires in COVID-19. Sequencing was performed with immunoSEQ multiplex PCR; in TCRdb, only in-frame clones are kept and a portion is missing. The table shows about 73,000 clones, with over 85% occurring only once. What was sequenced was peripheral blood. The source is a woman of 80 years or more with active or convalescent COVID-19.

The chain carries TRBV5-5 and TRBJ1-6; D is ambiguous. The CDR3 loop spans 13 amino acids. V was cut by 4 bases and J by 7 bases, with 9 bases left in between. Germline-derived CDR1 and CDR2 are SGHKS and YYEKEE (reference sequence). The CDR3 sequence is CASSRLENSPLHF. The CDR3 region has the DNA TGTGCCAGCAGCCGTTTGGAGAATTCACCCCTCCACTTT.

The chain employs TRBV12-3 or TRBV12-4 and TRBJ1-4, with D possibly matching TRBD1 (5 bases). V was clipped by 3 bases and J by 11 bases, with 7 bases between them. The CDR3 spans 11 residues. The CDR3 region has the DNA TGTGCCAGCAGTTTGCGGGGGAAACTGTTTTTT. Translation gives CASSLRGKLFF.

V and J are TRBV18 and TRBJ2-7, with D possibly TRBD2 on 6 matching bases. The CDR3 runs 14 residues. CDR1 is KGHSH and CDR2 is LQKENI in the germline V gene. Trimming took off 3 bases at V and 2 bases at J, with 11 bases between the two ends. This chain's CDR3 is CASSPGGLPYEQYF. The CDR3 DNA reads as TGTGCCAGCTCACCGGGAGGACTTCCCTACGAGCAGTACTTC. Full variable domain (rest looked up from reference TRBV18 and TRBJ2-7): NAGVMQNPRHLVRRRGQEARLRCSPMKGHSHVYWYRQLPEEGLKFMVYLQKENIIDESGMPKERFSAEFPKEGPSILRIQQVVRGDSAAYFCASSPGGLPYEQYFGPGTRLTVT.

The V gene is TRBV7-9, the J gene TRBJ1-5, with a tentative D call TRBD1 (5 bases). The germline CDR1 and CDR2 sequences are SEHNR and FQNEAQ (reference sequence). The CDR3 covers 17 residues. V gave up 5 bases and J gave up 3 bases, with 20 bases separating them. The CDR3 DNA reads as TGTGCCAGCAGCCCTCACCTGCGGGAGGGGATCAATCAGCCCCAGCATTTT. Encoded protein: CASSPHLREGINQPQHF.

In its sample, this clone was seen a few times. The chain couples TRBV10-3 to TRBJ1-1; D unclear. CDR3 size: 15 residues. V was pared by 3 bases and J by 1 base, with 12 bases between. The germline CDR1 and CDR2 sequences are ENHRY and SYGVKD. As DNA, the CDR3 is TGTGCCATCAGTGACGGGGTAGTAACGAACACTGAAGCTTTCTTT. This encodes CAISDGVVTNTEAFF.

The chain combines TRBV28 with TRBJ1-2; D gene ambiguous. Germline V gene sequence: CDR1 MDHEN, CDR2 SYDVKM. The CDR3 is 13 amino acids. V lost 3 bases and J lost 8, with 13 bases in between. CDR3 sequence reads: CASSFPGYIGYTF. The CDR3 DNA follows: TGTGCCAGCAGTTTCCCGGGTTACATCGGCTACACCTTC.

The chain uses TRBV18 and TRBJ1-2, with 9 positions matching TRBD1. The germline V gene encodes CDR1 KGHSH and CDR2 LQKENI. The CDR3 consists of 17 residues. J was trimmed by 5 bases and V by 7 bases; bases with no gene match: 17. The CDR3 sequence: CASYGQGLGSLEYGYTF. Here the CDR3 DNA reads TGTGCCAGCTACGGACAGGGGCTCGGTTCACTAGAGTATGGCTACACCTTC.

The V call is TRBV5-8, the J call TRBJ1-4; 7 bases are shared with TRBD1. Looked up from germline, CDR1 is SGHTS and CDR2 is YDEGEE. The CDR3 covers 14 residues. J was trimmed by 8 bases and V by 0 bases; bases with no gene match: 4. The CDR3 coding sequence is TGTGCCAGCAGCTTGGCGACAGGGCGGGAAAAACTGTTTTTT. Translating it yields CASSLATGREKLFF.